The 17 T cell receptor beta chains in this list originate from one sample, sequenced in a study of shared clonotypes between healthy human individuals. The assay was immunoSEQ multiplex PCR, and TCRdb's table has in-frame clones only and misses some. The table lists about 600,000 clones, almost 97% of them singletons, with 0.057% in the top ten. Sequenced material: naive CD4+ T cells sorted from blood. The sample's subset: CD45RA+ positively selected. The receptors shown here come from a woman under 40 in good health.

The CDR3 nucleotides read TGTGCCAGCAGCCGGACAGTAACTGAGCAGTTCTTC. Translated: CASSRTVTEQFF. The V and J genes are TRBV7-9 and TRBJ2-1, with D perhaps TRBD1 (6 bases). Trimming pared 5 bases from V and 9 bases from J, leaving 11 bases between. The germline gives CDR1 SEHNR, CDR2 FQNEAQ (reference sequence). This CDR3 has 12 amino acids.

This clone was seen once. The chain is built from TRBV18 and TRBJ1-5; D ambiguous. Germline-derived CDR1 and CDR2 are KGHSH and LQKENI. This CDR3 region has 14 residues. Trimming took off 5 bases at V and 2 bases at J, with 10 bases between the two ends. For the CDR3, the DNA is TGTGCCAGCTCAACAAGCGGGGGCAATCAGCCCCAGCATTTT. Protein sequence: CASSTSGGNQPQHF.

The chain recombines TRBV5-1 with TRBJ1-2, with D hard to call. Germline CDR1 and CDR2: SGHRS and YFSETQ. Deletions cut 6 bases from V and 0 bases from J, with 6 bases between. The CDR3 runs 12 residues. Here the CDR3 DNA reads TGCGCCAGCAATCACCCTAACTATGGCTACACCTTC. This encodes CASNHPNYGYTF.

Note on this clone: Other DNA sequences in the sample encode the same CDR3. This rearrangement joins TRBV5-1 to TRBJ1-1, with no clear D. V lost 0 bases to trimming and J lost 3 bases, with 9 bases between them. Germline assignment: CDR1 SGHRS and CDR2 YFSETQ. The CDR3 extends over 14 amino acids. DNA for the CDR3: TGCGCCAGCAGCTTGGCCGGACGGGACACTGAAGCTTTCTTT. It is translated as CASSLAGRDTEAFF. Together with reference TRBV5-1 and TRBJ1-1, the CDR3 gives the full variable domain: KAGVTQTPRYLIKTRGQQVTLSCSPISGHRSVSWYQQTPGQGLQFLFEYFSETQRNKGNFPGRFSGRQFSNSRSEMNVSTLELGDSALYLCASSLAGRDTEAFFGQGTRLTVV.

The gene calls are TRBV11-2 and TRBJ2-7; 10 bases are shared with TRBD2. The V gene end was trimmed by 0 bases and the J gene end by 6 bases; junction bases not matched to a gene: 5. CDR1 and CDR2 from the germline V gene are SGHAT and FQNNGV. This CDR3 comprises 15 residues. The chain's CDR3 is CASSLDLAGAPEQYF. The CDR3 nucleotides read TGTGCCAGCAGCTTAGACCTAGCGGGAGCCCCCGAGCAGTACTTC.

This clone was seen only once. The V gene is TRBV11-2, the J gene TRBJ1-4; D not resolved. The CDR3 consists of 15 residues. The germline V and J ends were trimmed by 0 bases and 8 bases, with 13 bases remaining between them. Per the germline V gene, CDR1 is SGHAT and CDR2 is FQNNGV. CDR3 sequence (DNA): TGTGCCAGCAGCTTAGAGGGGTTCGGAGAAGAAAAACTGTTTTTT. Its protein product is CASSLEGFGEEKLFF.

This sequence joins TRBV7-6 and TRBJ2-2; TRBD2 aligns across 7 bases. J was trimmed by 4 bases and V by 7 bases; bases with no gene match: 6. This CDR3 is built from 14 residues. Germline-derived CDR1 and CDR2 are SGHVS and FNYEAQ. CDR3 nucleotides: TGTGCCAGCACCTGGGGGGGAGGCACCGGGGAGCTGTTTTTT. This sequence encodes CASTWGGGTGELFF. Variable domain in full (rest from reference TRBV7-6 and TRBJ2-2): GAGVSQSPRYKVTKRGQDVALRCDPISGHVSLYWYRQALGQGPEFLTYFNYEAQQDKSGLPNDRFSAERPEGSISTLTIQRTEQRDSAMYRCASTWGGGTGELFFGEGSRLTVL.

This clone has just one count. The rearrangement uses TRBV7-2 and TRBJ1-2, with TRBD1 matching over 7 bases. This CDR3 contains 15 residues. The germline V gene encodes CDR1 SGHTA and CDR2 FQGNSA. V lost 6 bases, J lost 1 base, and 8 bases stayed unmatched. This CDR3 reads CASRLQTGSNYGYTF. The CDR3 nucleotides read TGTGCCAGCAGGTTACAGACAGGGAGTAACTATGGCTACACCTTC. The whole variable domain, filled in from reference TRBV7-2 and TRBJ1-2, reads GAGVSQSPSNKVTEKGKDVELRCDPISGHTALYWYRQSLGQGLEFLIYFQGNSAPDKSGLPSDRFSAERTGGSVSTLTIQRTQQEDSAVYLCASRLQTGSNYGYTFGSGTRLTVV.

The gene calls are TRBV29-1 and TRBJ2-1; 9 nucleotides line up with TRBD2. After removal of 7 bases from V and 7 bases from J, the junction contained 11 bases not matched to a gene. Germline V gene data show CDR1 as SQVTM and CDR2 as ANQGSEA. The CDR3 length is 14 residues. CDR3 coding DNA: TGCAGCGCCAGGTTAGCGGGAGTGGGTAATGAGCAGTTCTTC. This translates into CSARLAGVGNEQFF.

The CDR3 DNA sequence: TGTGCCAGCTCACCAATGTCCAACCATGAGCAGTTCTTC. Amino acid sequence: CASSPMSNHEQFF. This chain connects TRBV18 to TRBJ2-1; no definite D call. This CDR3 has 13 amino acids. Trimming took 2 bases from V and 8 from J, leaving 10 bases between them. Germline V CDR1 and CDR2: KGHSH, LQKENI.

This clone was seen once. The J gene is TRBJ1-3, the V gene TRBV2; 11 positions agree with TRBD1. The ends lost 1 base at V and 3 bases at J; junction bases unmatched: 2. In germline, CDR1 is SNHLY, CDR2 FYNNEI. This CDR3 is 16 amino acids long. The CDR3 DNA sequence: TGTGCCAGCAGTGAAGGGACAGGGGGCTTTGGAAACACCATATATTTT. Amino acid sequence: CASSEGTGGFGNTIYF.

The chain is built from TRBV14 and TRBJ2-1; D call uncertain. Looked up from germline, CDR1 is SGHDN and CDR2 is FVKESK. The CDR3 contains 16 residues. V was shortened by 5 bases and J by 3 bases, with 17 bases between the two germline ends. CDR3 sequence reads: CASSSRALPHYNEQFF. DNA of the CDR3: TGTGCCAGCAGCTCTAGGGCCCTACCCCACTACAATGAGCAGTTCTTC.

The chain carries TRBV2 and TRBJ1-5; a possible D gene is TRBD1 (5 bases). This CDR3 contains 13 residues. The germline V and J ends were trimmed by 6 bases and 3 bases, with 9 bases remaining between them. The V gene's germline CDR1 is SNHLY and CDR2 FYNNEI. The CDR3 bases are TGTGCCAGCAGGCCGGGACCCAATCAGCCCCAGCATTTT. Its translation is CASRPGPNQPQHF.

This chain joins TRBV19 and TRBJ2-5; 9 bases fit TRBD1. Germline loops: CDR1 LNHDA, CDR2 SQIVND (reference sequence). CDR3 length equals 15 residues. The junction had 10 bases not matched to a gene; V was cut back by 5 bases and J by 6 bases. CDR3 sequence (DNA): TGTGCCAGTAGTCTCACCGGGACAGGGCTGAAGACCCAGTACTTC. This translates into CASSLTGTGLKTQYF.

The chain has TRBV7-9 and TRBJ1-5; TRBD1 matches at 11 bases. With 5 bases clipped from V and 4 bases from J, the junction kept 1 base outside the gene matches. The CDR3 sequence is 14 residues long. Looked up from germline, CDR1 is SEHNR and CDR2 is FQNEAQ (reference sequence). The CDR3 is CASSGTGGNQPQHF. DNA for the CDR3: TGTGCCAGCAGCGGGACAGGGGGGAATCAGCCCCAGCATTTT.

The rearrangement links TRBV2 to TRBJ1-1; D possibly corresponds to TRBD1 (5 bases). The germline V and J ends were trimmed by 4 bases and 5 bases, with 17 bases remaining between them. Germline V lookup: CDR1 SNHLY, CDR2 FYNNEI. This CDR3 is built from 15 residues. The CDR3 loop reads CASSVQGVLLTEAFF. CDR3 nucleotides: TGTGCCAGCAGTGTCCAGGGTGTGCTGTTGACTGAAGCTTTCTTT. Using reference TRBV2 and TRBJ1-1 for the parts outside the CDR3, the full variable domain is EPEVTQTPSHQVTQMGQEVILRCVPISNHLYFYWYRQILGQKVEFLVSFYNNEISEKSEIFDDQFSVERPDGSNFTLKIRSTKLEDSAMYFCASSVQGVLLTEAFFGQGTRLTVV.

The V gene is TRBV5-4, the J gene TRBJ1-3; TRBD1 matches 8 bases. The CDR3 has 16 residues. The germline CDR1 and CDR2 sequences are SGHNT and YYREEE (reference sequence). With 4 bases clipped from V and 2 bases from J, the junction kept 8 bases outside the gene matches. CDR3 coding DNA: TGTGCCAGCAGCCCGGGGACAGGAGGAACTGGAAACACCATATATTTT. It yields the protein CASSPGTGGTGNTIYF.